What follows are 5 T cell receptor beta chains derived from one specimen sequenced in a study of blood T cell repertoires in COVID-19. The table came from immunoSEQ multiplex PCR; TCRdb's copy has only in-frame clones and leaves some out. The sample records 400,000 to 450,000 clones, around 91% being singletons. The specimen sequenced was PBMCs or T cells enriched from blood (not recorded which). The receptors were sampled from a young man who had recovered from COVID-19.

The chain joins TRBV19 to TRBJ2-1; possibly TRBD1 for D (6 bases). With 10 bases removed from V and 7 bases from J, the gap between germline ends came to 23 bases. Germline V gives CDR1 LNHDA, CDR2 SQIVND (reference sequence). CDR3 length: 15 residues. CDR3 DNA sequence: TGTGCCACCTCCCCCAGGGGCCAGGTCTTGAATGAGCAGTTCTTC. This encodes CATSPRGQVLNEQFF.

The chain carries TRBV19 and TRBJ1-3, with TRBD1 identical over 7 bases. CDR1 is LNHDA and CDR2 is SQIVND in the germline V gene (reference sequence). The junction had 3 bases not matched to a gene; V was cut back by 4 bases and J by 3 bases. This CDR3 spans 14 amino acids. CDR3 in DNA: TGTGCCAGTAGTAACACAGGGGTTGGAAACACCATATATTTT. Protein sequence: CASSNTGVGNTIYF.

V usage is TRBV3-1 (or the pseudogene TRBV3-2) and J usage is TRBJ1-1; D gene uncertain. The germline V gene has CDR1 LGHDT and CDR2 YNNKEL (reference sequence). The CDR3 totals 15 residues. The germline V and J ends were trimmed by 5 bases and 0 bases, with 13 bases remaining between them. This CDR3 reads CASSNQQRLNTEAFF. The CDR3 bases are TGTGCCAGCAGCAACCAACAGAGATTGAACACTGAAGCTTTCTTT.

The chain recombines TRBV3-1 (or the pseudogene TRBV3-2) with TRBJ2-7, with 12 bases lining up with TRBD2. The CDR3 sequence is 16 residues long. Germline loops: CDR1 LGHDT, CDR2 YNNKEL (reference sequence). The V and J ends lost 4 bases and 1 base, in that order; junction bases with no gene match: 5. This chain's CDR3 is CASSPRLAGVSYEQYF. The CDR3 region has the DNA TGTGCCAGCAGCCCTCGACTAGCGGGGGTATCCTACGAGCAGTACTTC.

V gene TRBV4-1 combines with J gene TRBJ1-3, with 7 bases matching TRBD1. V shed 0 bases and J 0 bases; nucleotides not matched to a gene: 17. The CDR3 runs to 21 residues. CDR1 and CDR2 from the germline V gene are MGHRA and YSYEKL. The chain's CDR3 is CASSQDLGTEYSFFSGNTIYF. CDR3 DNA sequence: TGCGCCAGCAGCCAAGATCTAGGGACAGAATATAGCTTTTTCTCTGGAAACACCATATATTTT.